This T cell receptor (beta chain) was recovered during a study of shared clonotypes between healthy human individuals. The study, taken as a whole, reports: Clonotype sharing among donors was thought likely to change with sequencing depth.

Researchers divided each subset's genomic DNA evenly across several immunoSEQ plates. Sequenced by immunoSEQ multiplex PCR; TCRdb stores in-frame clones only, minus some. The sample holds about 470,000 clones, roughly 77% seen once. This CDR3 has 18 amino acids. Germline V gene sequence: CDR1 LGHNA, CDR2 YNFKEQ. Trimming pared 1 base from V and 0 bases from J, leaving 13 bases between. A remark on this clone: Its antigen is still unknown.

The donor cohort consisted entirely of Caucasian adults residing in Nashville, Tennessee. The chain combines TRBV4-2 with TRBJ2-6, with D perhaps matching TRBD1 or TRBD2 (5 bases each). The sequence was collected from a woman aged 40-49 years in good health. Some clones in this sample may be carry-over from other donors' samples. The sample comprised PBMCs. In nucleotides, the CDR3 is TGTGCCAGCAGCCAAGCCGGGGCAGCGCTCTCTGGGGCCAACGTCCTGACTTTC. Translating it yields CASSQAGAALSGANVLTF.